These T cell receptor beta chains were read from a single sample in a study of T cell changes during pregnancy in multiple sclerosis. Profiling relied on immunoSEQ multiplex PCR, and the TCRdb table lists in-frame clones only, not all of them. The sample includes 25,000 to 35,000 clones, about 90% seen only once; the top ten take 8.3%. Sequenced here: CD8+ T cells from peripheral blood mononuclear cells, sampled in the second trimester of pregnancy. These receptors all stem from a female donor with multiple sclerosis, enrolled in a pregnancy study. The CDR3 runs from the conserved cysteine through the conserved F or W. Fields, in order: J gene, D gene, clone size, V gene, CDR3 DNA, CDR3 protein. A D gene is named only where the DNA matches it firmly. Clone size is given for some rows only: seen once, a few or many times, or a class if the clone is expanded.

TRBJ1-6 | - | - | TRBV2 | TGTGCCAGCAGTGACGCGAATTCACCCCTCCACTTT | CASSDANSPLHF
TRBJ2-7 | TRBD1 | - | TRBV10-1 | TGCGCCAGCAGTTCCTCAGGGGGCTCTTCCTACGAGCAGTACTTC | CASSSSGGSSYEQYF
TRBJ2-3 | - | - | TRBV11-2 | TGTGCCAGCAGCTTAGCAGGGTCCACAGATACGCAGTATTTT | CASSLAGSTDTQYF
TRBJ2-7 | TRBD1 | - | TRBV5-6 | TGTGCCAGCTCGGAAGGGGACAGGGGGCGCATAGACTTC | CASSEGDRGRIDF
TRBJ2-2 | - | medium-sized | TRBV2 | TGTGCCAGCAGCCCTCCCGACAGGACGAACACCGGGGAGCTGTTTTTT | CASSPPDRTNTGELFF
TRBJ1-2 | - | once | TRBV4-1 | TGCGCCAGCAGCCAAGAGATCAGGGTCGGCTATGGCTACACCTTC | CASSQEIRVGYGYTF
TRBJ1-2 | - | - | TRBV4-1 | TGCGCCAGCAGCTCCTATATGGGGGCCGGAGACTATGGCTACACCTTC | CASSSYMGAGDYGYTF
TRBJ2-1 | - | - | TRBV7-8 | TGTGCCAGCAGCTTACTACTAGGCTTAAATGAGCAGTTCTTC | CASSLLLGLNEQFF
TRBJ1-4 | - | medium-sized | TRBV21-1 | TGTGCCAGCAGCAAGCGGGGGAGGGCTAATGAAAAACTGTTTTTT | CASSKRGRANEKLFF
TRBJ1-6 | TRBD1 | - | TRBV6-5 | TGTGCCAGCAGTTACGAGACAGGGTATTCACCCCTCCACTTT | CASSYETGYSPLHF
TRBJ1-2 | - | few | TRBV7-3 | TGTGCCAGCAGCCCGACGGGAGGGGGTGGCTACACCTTC | CASSPTGGGGYTF
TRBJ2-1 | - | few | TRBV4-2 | TGTGCCAGCAGCCAAGATGGAGTAGCTTCCAATGAGCAGTTCTTC | CASSQDGVASNEQFF
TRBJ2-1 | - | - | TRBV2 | TGTGCCAGCAGTGATCGGCAGGGTCAAGGGGAGCAGTTCTTC | CASSDRQGQGEQFF
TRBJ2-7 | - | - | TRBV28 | TGTGCCAGCAGTTTATTGGCGGGGGACATGATTACCTACGAGCAGTACTTC | CASSLLAGDMITYEQYF
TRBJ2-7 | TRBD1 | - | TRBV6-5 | TGTGCCAGCAGTTACTCCGGGACAGGGGACCCATACGAGCAGTACTTC | CASSYSGTGDPYEQYF